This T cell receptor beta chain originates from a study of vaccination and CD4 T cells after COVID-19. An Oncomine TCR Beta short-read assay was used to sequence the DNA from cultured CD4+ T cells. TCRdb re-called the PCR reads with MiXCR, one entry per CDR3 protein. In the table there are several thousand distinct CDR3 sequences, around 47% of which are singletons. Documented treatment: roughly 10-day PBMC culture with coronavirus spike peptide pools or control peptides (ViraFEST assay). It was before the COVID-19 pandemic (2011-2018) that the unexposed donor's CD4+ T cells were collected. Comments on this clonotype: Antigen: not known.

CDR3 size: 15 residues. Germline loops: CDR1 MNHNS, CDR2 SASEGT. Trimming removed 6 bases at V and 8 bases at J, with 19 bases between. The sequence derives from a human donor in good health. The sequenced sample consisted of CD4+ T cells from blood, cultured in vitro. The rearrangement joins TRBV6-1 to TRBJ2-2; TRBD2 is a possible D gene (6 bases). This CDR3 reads CASRPGLFLGGELFF. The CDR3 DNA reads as TGTGCCAGCAGGCCGGGACTCTTTCTTGGTGGGGAGCTGTTTTTT.